Only a few counts were recorded for the clone carrying this T cell receptor beta chain. Its antigen is still unknown. Deletions cut 8 bases from V and 1 base from J, with 17 bases between. CDR3 size: 14 residues. Germline CDR1 and CDR2: SQVTM and ANQGSEA. The data belong to a study of regulatory T cells in long-lasting Graves disease. Study-level findings and limits: Not thyroid tissue but only peripheral blood was studied.

Building the TCR beta libraries relied on iRepertoire HTBI primers, and CDR3 regions underwent Arm-PCR. TCRdb re-called the multiplex PCR reads through MiXCR, storing one row per CDR3 protein. The data show about 660,000 distinct CDR3 sequences, about 30% seen once. Time point denoted: persistent/refractory GD, antithyroid drugs over 5 years with positive TRAb. The TCR library was made from RNA extracted from PBMCs. The chain has TRBV29-1 and TRBJ1-1; unclear D gene. Specimen: peripheral blood mononuclear cells (PBMCs), collected when the disease was refractory, from a patient treated with antithyroid drugs. This TCR was sampled from a female donor with Graves disease. CDR3 DNA: TGCAGCCACTTTAGCGGGGAGGGGAACACTGAAGCTTTCTTT. Translation: CSHFSGEGNTEAFF.